A single TCR beta chain is shown here with its context. What it recognizes is unknown. The libraries were made with immunoSEQ version 4 in survey mode. The repertoire was sequenced with immunoSEQ multiplex PCR; TCRdb's copy has only in-frame clones and lacks some. The data show about 36,000 clones, about 83% seen once. The V end lost 7 bases, the J end lost 2 bases, and 14 bases lay between the germline ends. The V gene's germline CDR1 is SQVTM and CDR2 ANQGSEA. The CDR3 runs to 14 residues. The entry originates in a study of persistence of HIV-infected CD4 T cells. Study-wide points: CMV- and Gag-responding cells had lower TCRbeta richness than CD3/CD28-responding cells.

The stimulus was an HIV-1 Gag 15-mer peptide pool, roughly 1 ug/peptide/mL. Memory cells lacking CD40L and CD69 with high CD45RO were sorted. These HIV-1-infected adults initiated suppressive ART in chronic infection. A roughly 18-hour stimulation of CD8-depleted PBMCs used anti-CD28/CD49d costimulation, CD40-blocking antibody and enfuvirtide. The clonotype was recovered from an adult with HIV. The donor label of this sample is uncertain. The specimen comprised cultured CD4+ T cells from PBMCs, sampled from a patient who received antiretroviral therapy. The V gene is TRBV29-1, the J gene TRBJ1-4; tentatively, D is TRBD1 (6 bases). CDR3 coding DNA: TGCAGCGGTACACAGGGAGGTACTAATGAAAAACTGTTTTTT. Amino acid sequence: CSGTQGGTNEKLFF.